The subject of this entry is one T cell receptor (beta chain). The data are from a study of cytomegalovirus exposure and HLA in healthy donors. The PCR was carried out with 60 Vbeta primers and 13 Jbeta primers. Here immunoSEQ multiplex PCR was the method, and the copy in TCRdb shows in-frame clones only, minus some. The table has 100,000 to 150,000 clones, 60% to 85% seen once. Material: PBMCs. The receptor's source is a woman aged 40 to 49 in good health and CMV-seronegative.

The CDR3 DNA is TGTGCCAGCAGCCAAGTGGGGACTAGCGGGAGGGCCCTCTACGAGCAGTACTTC. Translation gives CASSQVGTSGRALYEQYF. V is TRBV4-2 and J is TRBJ2-7; 16 positions match TRBD2. CDR1 and CDR2 (germline): LGHNA, YNFKEQ. The CDR3 contains 18 residues. J lost 3 bases, V lost 1 base, and 6 bases had no gene match.